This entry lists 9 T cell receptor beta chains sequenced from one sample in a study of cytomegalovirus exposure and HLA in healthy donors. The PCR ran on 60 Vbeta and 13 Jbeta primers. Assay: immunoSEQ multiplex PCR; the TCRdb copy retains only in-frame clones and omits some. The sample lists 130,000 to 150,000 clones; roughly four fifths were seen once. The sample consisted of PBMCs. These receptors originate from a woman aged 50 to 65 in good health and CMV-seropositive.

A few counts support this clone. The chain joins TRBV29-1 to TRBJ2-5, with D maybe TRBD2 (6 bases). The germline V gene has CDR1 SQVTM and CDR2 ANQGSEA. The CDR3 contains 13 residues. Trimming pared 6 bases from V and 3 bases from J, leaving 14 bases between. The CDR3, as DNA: TGCAGCGTGGACGGACTACACGAAGAGACCCAGTACTTC. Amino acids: CSVDGLHEETQYF.

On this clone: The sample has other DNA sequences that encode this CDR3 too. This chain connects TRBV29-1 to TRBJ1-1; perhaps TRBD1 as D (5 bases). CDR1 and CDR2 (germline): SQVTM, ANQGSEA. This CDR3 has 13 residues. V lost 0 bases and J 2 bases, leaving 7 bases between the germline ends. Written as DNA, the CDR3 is TGCAGCGTTGAAGATCAGGGCAACACTGAAGCTTTCTTT. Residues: CSVEDQGNTEAFF.

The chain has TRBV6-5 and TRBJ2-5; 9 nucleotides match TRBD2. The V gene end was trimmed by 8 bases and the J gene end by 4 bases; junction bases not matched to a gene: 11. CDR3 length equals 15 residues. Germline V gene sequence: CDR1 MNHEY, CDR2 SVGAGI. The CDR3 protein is CASCASGVLRETQYF. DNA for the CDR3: TGTGCCAGCTGCGCTAGCGGGGTACTGCGAGAGACCCAGTACTTC.

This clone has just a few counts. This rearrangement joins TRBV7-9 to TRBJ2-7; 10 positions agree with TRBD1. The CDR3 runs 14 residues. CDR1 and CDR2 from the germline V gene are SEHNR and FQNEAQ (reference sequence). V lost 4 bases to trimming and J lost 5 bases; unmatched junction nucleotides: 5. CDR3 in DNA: TGTGCCAGCAGCTGGGGACAGGGGCCCCACGAGCAGTACTTC. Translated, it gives CASSWGQGPHEQYF.

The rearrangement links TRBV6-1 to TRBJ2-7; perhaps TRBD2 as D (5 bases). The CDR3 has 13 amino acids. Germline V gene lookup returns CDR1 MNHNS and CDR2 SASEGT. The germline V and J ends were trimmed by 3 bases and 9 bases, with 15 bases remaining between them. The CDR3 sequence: CASSEPTRGWQYF. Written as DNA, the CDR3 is TGTGCCAGCAGTGAGCCGACCCGAGGGTGGCAGTACTTC.

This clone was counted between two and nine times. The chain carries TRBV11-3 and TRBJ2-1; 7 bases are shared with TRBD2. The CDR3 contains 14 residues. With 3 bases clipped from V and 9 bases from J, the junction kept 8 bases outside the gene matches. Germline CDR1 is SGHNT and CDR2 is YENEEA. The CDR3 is CASSFTRGGGEQFF. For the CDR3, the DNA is TGTGCCAGCAGCTTCACTCGCGGGGGAGGTGAGCAGTTCTTC.

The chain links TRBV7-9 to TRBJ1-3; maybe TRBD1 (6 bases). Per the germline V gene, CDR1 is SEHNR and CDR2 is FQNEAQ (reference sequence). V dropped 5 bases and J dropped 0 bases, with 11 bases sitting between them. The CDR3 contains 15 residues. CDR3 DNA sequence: TGTGCCAGCAGCCCACCAGGGGACTCTGGAAACACCATATATTTT. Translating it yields CASSPPGDSGNTIYF.

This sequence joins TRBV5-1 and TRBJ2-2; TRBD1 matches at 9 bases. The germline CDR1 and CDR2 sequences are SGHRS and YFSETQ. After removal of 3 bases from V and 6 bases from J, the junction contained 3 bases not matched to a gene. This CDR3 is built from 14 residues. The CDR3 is CASSSGQGSGELFF. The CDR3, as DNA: TGCGCCAGCAGCTCCGGACAGGGGTCCGGGGAGCTGTTTTTT.

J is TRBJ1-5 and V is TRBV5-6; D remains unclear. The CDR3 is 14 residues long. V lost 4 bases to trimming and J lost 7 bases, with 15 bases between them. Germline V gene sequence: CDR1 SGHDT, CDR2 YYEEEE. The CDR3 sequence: CASSQHAVKQPQHF. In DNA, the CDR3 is TGTGCCAGCAGCCAGCACGCGGTGAAGCAGCCCCAGCATTTT.